These T cell receptor beta chains were read from a single sample in a study of blood T cell repertoires in COVID-19. The repertoire was sequenced with immunoSEQ multiplex PCR; TCRdb's copy has only in-frame clones and lacks some. The data show approximately 230,000 clones, approximately 84% seen once. The sequenced sample was PBMCs or T cells enriched from blood (not recorded which). The receptors here all came from a man aged 35-49 years who had recovered from COVID-19. Both conserved end residues are part of each CDR3. D genes are given only for firm matches. The listing skips clone size in some rows; elsewhere it reads once, few, many or a size class.

>NA|TRBV5-1|NA|TRBJ2-1
TGCGCCAGCAGCTTGGCGGCTAGCGATGAGCAGTTCTTC
CASSLAASDEQFF
>NA|TRBV6-1|NA|TRBJ1-5
TGTGCCAGCAGTGTCCAAAACAGCTATCAGCCCCAGCATTTT
CASSVQNSYQPQHF
>NA|TRBV2|NA|TRBJ2-7
TGTGCCAGCGCCCCCCTCCTCTACTACGAGCAGTACTTC
CASAPLLYYEQYF
>NA|TRBV7-3|TRBD2|TRBJ2-3
TGTGCCAGCAGCTTAAGGTGGTCTAGCGGAGATACGCAGTATTTT
CASSLRWSSGDTQYF
>NA|TRBV15|NA|TRBJ1-1
TGTGCCACCAGCAGAGATCCCCCCAGGGCGAACGGTGAAGCTTTCTTT
CATSRDPPRANGEAFF
>NA|TRBV6-5|NA|TRBJ1-2
TGTGCCAGCAGCCCCTTATCAGTCAGGGTCTATGGCTACACCTTC
CASSPLSVRVYGYTF
>NA|TRBV15|TRBD1|TRBJ1-2
TGTGCCACCAGCAGACCCGGACAGGGACCTGGCTACACCTTC
CATSRPGQGPGYTF
>NA|TRBV5-5|TRBD1|TRBJ1-6
TGTGCCAGCAGCGAACCGGGACAGGCGAATTCACCCCTCCACTTT
CASSEPGQANSPLHF
>NA|TRBV9|NA|TRBJ1-2
TGTGCCAGCAGCGTATCGGCCAGGGCGGACTATGGCTACACCTTC
CASSVSARADYGYTF
>NA|TRBV7-2|TRBD1|TRBJ2-7
TGTGCCAGCAGCTCTAGGACAGGGATTTACGAGCAGTACTTC
CASSSRTGIYEQYF
>NA|TRBV7-9|TRBD1|TRBJ2-2
TGTGCCAGCAGTTACCGCTCAGGGGGCGGCGGGGAGCTGTTTTTT
CASSYRSGGGGELFF
>NA|TRBV7-9|NA|TRBJ2-7
TGTGCCAGCAGCCTCGAGTCGGGTCCCCTCCACGAGCAGTACTTC
CASSLESGPLHEQYF
>NA|TRBV2|TRBD1|TRBJ1-1
TGTGCCAGCAGTGAAAGGGGACAGGGGGCTAATGAAGCTTTCTTT
CASSERGQGANEAFF
>NA|TRBV7-3|NA|TRBJ2-1
TGTGCCAGCAGCTTAATTGGGGGGTACTACAATGAGCAGTTCTTC
CASSLIGGYYNEQFF
>NA|TRBV19|NA|TRBJ1-4
TGTGCCAGTAGTAGGACAGCCTTCACTACAACTAATGAAAAACTGTTTTTT
CASSRTAFTTTNEKLFF
>once|TRBV5-4|TRBD1|TRBJ1-4
TGTGCCAGCAGTTGGACCAGTGGGACAGGGAATGAAAAACTGTTTTTT
CASSWTSGTGNEKLFF
>NA|TRBV11-2|TRBD1|TRBJ2-7
TGTGCCAGCAGAGGCCTCCGACAGGGCCATTCCTACGAGCAGTACTTC
CASRGLRQGHSYEQYF
>NA|TRBV7-2|TRBD2|TRBJ2-3
TGTGCCAGCAGCTGGAGCGGGGCCGTAGGAGATACGCAGTATTTT
CASSWSGAVGDTQYF
>NA|TRBV7-2|NA|TRBJ2-5
TGTGCCACCCAAAAGACACAGGGAGTCGGAGAGACCCAGTACTTC
CATQKTQGVGETQYF
>NA|TRBV2|TRBD1|TRBJ1-2
TGTGCCAGCAGCGATAGGGGGCAAGGGAGCTATGGCTACACCTTC
CASSDRGQGSYGYTF
>NA|TRBV10-2|NA|TRBJ1-3
TGCGCCAGCAGTGAGTACCCGAGCTCTGGAAACACCATATATTTT
CASSEYPSSGNTIYF
>NA|TRBV27|NA|TRBJ1-4
TGTGCCAGCCGGGAAGGTTGGGGTAATGAAAAACTGTTTTTT
CASREGWGNEKLFF
>NA|TRBV2|TRBD1|TRBJ1-2
TGTGCCAGCAGTGAGCTGGGACAGTCCTATGGCTACACCTTC
CASSELGQSYGYTF
>NA|TRBV28|NA|TRBJ1-6
TGTGCCAGCAGCTTCTATCCCTCTAATTCACCCCTCCACTTT
CASSFYPSNSPLHF
>once|TRBV9|NA|TRBJ1-2
TGTGCCAGCAGCGTAGGGACGGCGGGCGTCTATGGCTACACCTTC
CASSVGTAGVYGYTF
>once|TRBV6-5|TRBD2|TRBJ2-7
TGTGCCAGCAGTTACCTGCGGGAGGAGTACGAGCAGTACTTC
CASSYLREEYEQYF